The present T cell receptor beta chain was sequenced within a study of shared clonotypes between healthy human individuals. Trimming took 6 bases from V and 4 from J; bases not matched to a gene: 5. This CDR3 is built from 15 residues. Germline lookup yields CDR1 KGHSH and CDR2 LQKENI. Using immunoSEQ multiplex PCR, the repertoire was profiled, and TCRdb retains in-frame clones only, with some absent. The sample shows roughly 2 million clones, around 95% of them seen only once. Points from the study as a whole: In the sorted subsets, rarefaction showed sequencing was incomplete despite large depth.

Points on this clone: Antigen unknown. Different DNA sequences within this sample yield the same CDR3.

The sequenced sample was naive CD4+ T cells sorted from blood. The subset denotes: CD45RA+ positively selected. The chain combines TRBV18 with TRBJ2-2; 10 bases fit TRBD1. This TCR was sampled from a young man in good health. The CDR3 DNA reads TGTGCCAGCTCCCCCTGGACAGGGGGCACCGGGGAGCTGTTTTTT. Translated: CASSPWTGGTGELFF.